Presented here are 29 T cell receptor beta chains from one specimen sequenced in a study of CD8+CD57+ T cells in acquired aplastic anemia (dated by TCRdb to 2016 to 2019). Sequencing relied on an Illumina HiSeq 2000. Genomic DNA served as template for TCR beta VDJ combination and CDR3 sequence profiling. TCRdb redid the processing of the public reads, applying fastp at Q25 and MiXCR, and retained in-frame beta chains. Every CDR3 protein is listed once, alongside the most common genes and DNA of its rows. The table for this sample lists just over 400,000 distinct CDR3 sequences; 65% to 80% of them were counted only once. Less than 4% of the sample belongs to the ten largest clones. Sequenced: sorted CD4+, CD8+, or CD8+CD57+ T cells (not recorded which) from PBMCs. Receptors originate from a human donor in good health, serving as a control.

The chain uses TRBV5-4 and TRBJ1-2; D unclear. V was trimmed by 2 bases and J by 0 bases, leaving 5 bases between them. Germline assignment: CDR1 SGHNT and CDR2 YYREEE (reference sequence). The CDR3 loop spans 13 amino acids. Here the CDR3 DNA reads TGTGCCAGCAGCTTTGGAACTAACTATGGCTACACCTTC. Protein product: CASSFGTNYGYTF.

This clonotype was seen at least ten times. The CDR3 loop reads CASSQDAYSNQPQHF. The CDR3 DNA is TGCGCCAGCAGCCAAGATGCCTATAGCAATCAGCCCCAGCATTTT. The chain carries TRBV4-3 and TRBJ1-5, with D hard to call. This CDR3 is 15 amino acids long. Trimming left V 0 bases short and J 0 bases short, with 6 bases between. Germline CDR1 is LGHNA and CDR2 is YSLEER.

For this clonotype: One base away lies a much larger clone, so this may be a sequencing read error. The chain carries TRBV10-3 and TRBJ2-1, with a possible D match to TRBD1 (7 bases). Germline V CDR1 and CDR2: ENHRY, SYGVKD. Trimming removed 10 bases from V and 2 bases from J, with 15 bases in between. The CDR3 loop spans 14 amino acids. Here the CDR3 DNA reads TGTGCCAGCAGGGGGGCAATCCCCTACAATGAGCAGTTCTTC. This sequence encodes CASRGAIPYNEQFF.

The chain joins TRBV20-1 to TRBJ2-1; no firm D call. CDR1 and CDR2 (germline): DFQATT, SNEGSKA (reference sequence). CDR3 size: 15 residues. Trimming took 4 bases from V and 6 from J, leaving 19 bases between them. In nucleotides, the CDR3 is TGCAGTGCTAAAAAGGGCAGAGCTATTTGCAATGAGCAGTTCTTC. This sequence encodes CSAKKGRAICNEQFF.

This clonotype was observed many times. The rearrangement joins TRBV2 to TRBJ2-2; weak D call: TRBD1 (6 bases). Trimming cost V 6 bases and J 1 base, with 9 bases left between them. The CDR3 extends over 14 amino acids. Germline V gene sequence: CDR1 SNHLY, CDR2 FYNNEI. CDR3 residues: CASRKQGNTGELFF. The CDR3 nucleotides read TGTGCCAGCAGGAAACAGGGGAACACCGGGGAGCTGTTTTTT. The complete variable domain, with remaining parts taken from reference TRBV2 and TRBJ2-2, reads EPEVTQTPSHQVTQMGQEVILRCVPISNHLYFYWYRQILGQKVEFLVSFYNNEISEKSEIFDDQFSVERPDGSNFTLKIRSTKLEDSAMYFCASRKQGNTGELFFGEGSRLTVL.

This sequence joins TRBV7-3 and TRBJ2-1, with D possibly matching TRBD2 (6 bases). CDR1 SGHTA and CDR2 FQGTGA come from the germline V gene. This CDR3 comprises 14 residues. V was trimmed by 11 bases and J by 7 bases, leaving 21 bases between them. CDR3 nucleotide sequence: TGTGCCTGGACCGGGAGAGGGCCCTGGAATGAGCAGTTCTTC. This encodes CAWTGRGPWNEQFF.

This clonotype was detected many times. The chain joins TRBV19 to TRBJ1-2; no definite D call. The CDR3 length is 14 residues. V lost 3 bases, J lost 0 bases, and 8 bases lay in between. Germline V gene sequence: CDR1 LNHDA, CDR2 SQIVND (reference sequence). CDR3 region: CASSIDRANYGYTF. The CDR3 region has the DNA TGTGCCAGTAGTATTGATAGAGCTAACTATGGCTACACCTTC.

This clonotype was observed a handful of times. The genes are TRBV10-2 and TRBJ2-7; no clear D gene. The CDR3 covers 12 residues. In germline, CDR1 is WSHSY, CDR2 SAAADI. Trimming shortened V by 0 bases and J by 5 bases, and 5 bases separated the two germline ends. This CDR3 is CASSESGDEQYV. The CDR3 bases are TGCGCCAGCAGTGAGTCTGGGGACGAGCAGTACGTC.

The CDR3 coding sequence is TGTGCCAGCAGCGTAGGACCCACCGAGGTCCGAGAGATCCAGCAGTACTTC. The encoded protein is CASSVGPTEVREIQQYF. The chain couples TRBV9 to TRBJ2-7; D gene ambiguous. This CDR3 is built from 17 residues. Germline V CDR1 and CDR2: SGDLS, YYNGEE. The V and J ends lost 0 bases and 8 bases respectively, with 24 bases between them.

In this sample, this clonotype turned up many times. The J gene is TRBJ2-5, the V gene TRBV27; 8 bases line up with TRBD1. Trimming cost V 5 bases and J 3 bases; bases outside gene matches: 5. The CDR3 consists of 14 residues. Germline values: CDR1 MNHEY, CDR2 SMNVEV (reference sequence). The CDR3, as DNA: TGTGCCAGCAGTACCTTGACAGGGGAAGAGACCCAGTACTTC. This translates into CASSTLTGEETQYF.

This chain connects TRBV12-3 or TRBV12-4 to TRBJ2-3; D gene uncertain. Trimming removed 3 bases from V and 3 bases from J, with 7 bases in between. The CDR3 has 13 amino acids. For the CDR3, the DNA is TGTGCCAGCAGTTTCAACCCAACAGATACGCAGTATTTT. It yields the protein CASSFNPTDTQYF.

In regard to this clonotype: One end of the junction is discordant with germline, which a read error may explain. CDR3 amino acids: CASTQPYERGGNQF. CDR3 bases: TGTGCCAGCACCCAACCCTATGAGAGGGGGGGAAACCAATTC. The chain joins TRBV7-2 to TRBJ2-7, with D maybe TRBD2 (7 bases). CDR1 is SGHTA and CDR2 is FQGNSA in the germline V gene. The CDR3 has 14 residues.

This sequence joins TRBV7-7 and TRBJ1-4, with D perhaps TRBD1 (5 bases). Germline-derived CDR1 and CDR2 are SSHAT and FNYEAQ (reference sequence). The germline V and J ends were trimmed by 5 bases and 14 bases, with 24 bases remaining between them. The CDR3 runs to 15 residues. Here the CDR3 reads CASSVGTGGAETLFF. DNA of the CDR3: TGTGCCAGCAGCGTCGGGACGGGGGGAGCCGAGACCCTGTTTTTT.

Concerning this clonotype itself: The conserved final phenylalanine or tryptophan is absent from the CDR3, which likely points to a read error. It is unclear where the CDR3 begins or ends on the DNA, so no DNA is shown, and the CDR3 is as TCRdb lists it. The chain is built from TRBV7-2 and TRBJ2-7; the tabulated D call, TRBD2, remains unverified against the DNA. The CDR3 spans 13 residues, counting both ends. Germline lookup yields CDR1 SGHTA and CDR2 FQGNSA. The CDR3 loop is CASSLKYEQYFGP.

This chain uses TRBV7-2 with TRBJ2-5; possible D gene TRBD1, 6 bases. The DNA end lines up better with TRBJ2-3; the J call may be wrong. The CDR3 has 15 amino acids. Per germline, CDR1 SGHTA and CDR2 FQGNSA. CDR3 DNA sequence: TGTGCCAGCAGCTTCGGAGCAGGGGACGCACCTAAGCAGTATTTT. Translation gives CASSFGAGDAPKQYF.

Turning to this clonotype: A much larger clone differs from this one at a single base, so this may be a read error. Because it lacks the conserved phenylalanine or tryptophan at the end, this CDR3 is likely a read error. The rearrangement uses TRBV10-3 and TRBJ2-7; TRBD1 aligns across 8 bases. Looked up from germline, CDR1 is ENHRY and CDR2 is SYGVKD. The CDR3 sequence is 14 residues long. CDR3 sequence: CASSPRTGTYEQYS. The CDR3 nucleotides are TGTGCCAGCAGTCCCCGGACAGGGACCTACGAGCAGTACTCC.

The rearrangement uses TRBV10-2 and TRBJ2-1; D gene uncertain. The CDR3 loop spans 14 amino acids. The V end lost 3 bases, the J end lost 3 bases, and 9 bases lay between the germline ends. Germline V CDR1 and CDR2: WSHSY, SAAADI. The CDR3 coding sequence is TGCGCCAGCAGTGAAGTTGATTTCTACAATGAGCAGTTCTTC. This sequence encodes CASSEVDFYNEQFF.

This clonotype was counted once. This may be a read error, as it is one base from a much larger clone. The chain uses TRBV13 and TRBJ2-7; D is possibly TRBD1 (5 bases). CDR1 and CDR2 (germline): PRHDT, FYEKMQ (reference sequence). This CDR3 has 13 residues. The CDR3 nucleotides read TGTGCCAGCAACTTACAGGCGTTTGACGAGCGGTACTTC. It specifies CASNLQAFDERYF. Based on the CDR3 plus reference TRBV13 and TRBJ2-7, the full variable domain is AAGVIQSPRHLIKEKRETATLKCYPIPRHDTVYWYQQGPGQDPQFLISFYEKMQSDKGSIPDRFSAQQFSDYHSELNMSSLELGDSALYFCASNLQAFDERYFGPGTRLTVT.

The chain combines TRBV9 with TRBJ1-1, with TRBD1 identical over 7 bases. Germline CDR1 and CDR2: SGDLS and YYNGEE. The CDR3 extends over 13 amino acids. J lost 10 bases, V lost 4 bases, and 10 bases had no gene match. The CDR3 DNA sequence: TGTGCCAGCAGCCGAGCGCCCCGACAGGGAGCTTTCTTT. Translation: CASSRAPRQGAFF.

V gene TRBV20-1 combines with J gene TRBJ2-7, with no clear D. Germline V gives CDR1 DFQATT, CDR2 SNEGSKA (reference sequence). Trimming shortened V by 6 bases and J by 6 bases, and 18 bases separated the two germline ends. The CDR3 covers 13 residues. CDR3 bases: TGCAGTGCCTTGGTCGGCCGAGGCATCGAGCAGTACTTC. It translates to CSALVGRGIEQYF.

This clonotype was observed many times. V usage is TRBV5-1 and J usage is TRBJ2-3; TRBD2 is a possible D gene (6 bases). The CDR3 runs 14 residues. Germline V CDR1 and CDR2: SGHRS, YFSETQ. Trimming stripped 0 bases from V and 1 base from J, with 6 bases between. This chain's CDR3 is CASSLGGGTDTQYF. The CDR3 coding sequence is TGCGCCAGCAGCTTGGGGGGGGGCACAGATACGCAGTATTTT.

The rearrangement uses TRBV7-2 and TRBJ2-7; D perhaps matches TRBD1 (6 bases). The germline V gene encodes CDR1 SGHTA and CDR2 FQGNSA. The CDR3 covers 13 residues. The germline V and J ends were trimmed by 1 base and 6 bases, with 10 bases remaining between them. This CDR3 is CASSLDLRGEQYF. As DNA, the CDR3 is TGTGCCAGCAGCTTAGATCTCAGGGGCGAGCAGTACTTC.

The count of this clonotype is one. The rearrangement links TRBV9 to TRBJ2-5; either TRBD1 or TRBD2 may supply D (6 bases each). CDR3 length equals 17 residues. Trimming pared 0 bases from V and 2 bases from J, leaving 17 bases between. CDR1 and CDR2 (germline): SGDLS, YYNGEE. DNA for the CDR3: TGTGCCAGCAGCGTAGAGCGGGTGGGGACACCGCAAGAGACCCAGTACTTC. This codes for CASSVERVGTPQETQYF. Full variable domain (outside the CDR3, taken from reference TRBV9 and TRBJ2-5): DSGVTQTPKHLITATGQRVTLRCSPRSGDLSVYWYQQSLDQGLQFLIQYYNGEERAKGNILERFSAQQFPDLHSELNLSSLELGDSALYFCASSVERVGTPQETQYFGPGTRLLVL.

V is TRBV12-3 or TRBV12-4 and J is TRBJ1-1; TRBD1 agrees at 11 bases. Trimming cost V 6 bases and J 3 bases; bases outside gene matches: 18. This CDR3 comprises 19 residues. The CDR3 bases are TGTGCCAGCAGCTTAATTTGTCCGGGACAGGGGGGGGGATACACTGAAGCTTTCTTT. Encoded protein: CASSLICPGQGGGYTEAFF.

This clonotype was observed a single time. The junction departs from germline at one end; a sequencing error may be responsible. The rearrangement joins TRBV7-6 to TRBJ1-2; D gene ambiguous. Germline loops: CDR1 SGHVS, CDR2 FNYEAQ. The CDR3 spans 13 residues. CDR3 region: CASSLGRLTDTQF. The CDR3 DNA reads as TGTGCCAGCAGCTTAGGGCGGCTCACAGATACGCAGTTT.

Turning to this clonotype: A much larger clonotype is one base distant, so this may be a read error. The chain employs TRBV7-2 and TRBJ2-1, with 8 positions matching TRBD2. The CDR3 totals 15 residues. In germline, CDR1 is SGHTA, CDR2 FQGNSA. V lost 5 bases, J lost 3 bases, and 6 bases stayed unmatched. CDR3 in amino acids: CASSPRGGHYNEQFF. CDR3 DNA: TGTGCCAGCAGCCCTCGCGGGGGGCACTACAATGAGCAGTTCTTC.

This clonotype was observed many times. V gene TRBV20-1 combines with J gene TRBJ2-3; 7 bases map to TRBD2. The V gene's germline CDR1 is DFQATT and CDR2 SNEGSKA (reference sequence). After removal of 6 bases from V and 1 base from J, the junction contained 22 bases not matched to a gene. This CDR3 comprises 19 residues. DNA for the CDR3: TGCAGTGCCACCAGAGCGGGAATAGCGACCTCACCCCGCACAGATACGCAGTATTTT. This encodes CSATRAGIATSPRTDTQYF.

This clonotype showed up many times. V and J are TRBV7-6 and TRBJ1-3; D is unclear. Trimming left V 2 bases short and J 4 bases short, with 15 bases between. The V gene's germline CDR1 is SGHVS and CDR2 FNYEAQ. The CDR3 runs to 16 residues. The CDR3 loop reads CASSLFSTGLGNTIYF. The CDR3 nucleotides read TGTGCCAGCAGCTTATTCTCGACGGGTCTCGGAAACACCATATATTTT. Complete variable domain (other parts from reference TRBV7-6 and TRBJ1-3): GAGVSQSPRYKVTKRGQDVALRCDPISGHVSLYWYRQALGQGPEFLTYFNYEAQQDKSGLPNDRFSAERPEGSISTLTIQRTEQRDSAMYRCASSLFSTGLGNTIYFGEGSWLTVV.

Concerning this clonotype: One end of the junction fails to match germline, which may point to a read error. The CDR3 sequence: CASSFLSTPEAFF. The CDR3 nucleotides read TGCGCCAGCAGCTTTCTCAGTACCCCTGAGGCTTTCTTT. J is TRBJ1-1 and V is TRBV5-1, with unresolved D. CDR3 length: 13 residues. CDR1 and CDR2 from the germline V gene are SGHRS and YFSETQ.